The T cell receptor beta chain described here comes from a study of CD8+ T cells in alopecia areata. The sample holds a few counts of this clone. The CDR3 runs to 16 residues. Germline CDR1 is SQVTM and CDR2 is ANQGSEA. J was trimmed by 9 bases and V by 4 bases; bases with no gene match: 20. cDNA serving as the sequencing template came from extracted, reverse transcribed RNA. Only in-frame clones appear in the TCRdb table, and some are missing; sequencing was by immunoSEQ multiplex PCR. The sample lists 150,000 to 200,000 clones, about three fifths occurring once. V usage is TRBV29-1 and J usage is TRBJ1-1; 7 nucleotides align to TRBD1. The source is a human donor in good health. Sequenced material: CD4+ T cells sorted from blood. CDR3 nucleotide sequence: TGCAGCGTTGTACGCCAGGGGGGCGCACTCGACCCTAAAGCTTTCTTT. Translated: CSVVRQGGALDPKAFF.